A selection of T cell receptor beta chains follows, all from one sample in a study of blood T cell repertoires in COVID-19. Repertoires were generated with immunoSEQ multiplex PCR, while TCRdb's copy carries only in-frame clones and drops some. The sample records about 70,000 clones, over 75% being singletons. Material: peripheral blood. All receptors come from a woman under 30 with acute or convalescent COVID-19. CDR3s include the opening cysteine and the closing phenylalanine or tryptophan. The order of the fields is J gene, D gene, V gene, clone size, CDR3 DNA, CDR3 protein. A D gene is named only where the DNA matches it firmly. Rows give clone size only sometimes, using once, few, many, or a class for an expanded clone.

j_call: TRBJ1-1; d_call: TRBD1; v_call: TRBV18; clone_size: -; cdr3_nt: TGTGCCAGCTCACCAATCCAGGGGGACACTGAAGCTTTCTTT; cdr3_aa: CASSPIQGDTEAFF
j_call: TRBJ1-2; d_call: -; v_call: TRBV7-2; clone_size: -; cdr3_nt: TGTGCCAGCAGCATAGTCCCAGAGAGTCCAGGCTATGGCTACACCTTC; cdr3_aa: CASSIVPESPGYGYTF
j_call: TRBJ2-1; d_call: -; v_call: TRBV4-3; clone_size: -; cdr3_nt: TGCGCCAGCAGCCAAGAACCTAGGCCTTACAATGAGCAGTTCTTC; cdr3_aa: CASSQEPRPYNEQFF
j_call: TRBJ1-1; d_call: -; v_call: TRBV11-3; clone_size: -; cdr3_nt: TGTGCCAGCAGCTTAGATGGGGACATGAACACTGAAGCTTTCTTT; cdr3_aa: CASSLDGDMNTEAFF
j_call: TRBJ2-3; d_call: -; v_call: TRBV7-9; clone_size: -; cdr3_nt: TGTGCCAGCAGCTTAGCAGCTAGCGGCACAGATACGCAGTATTTT; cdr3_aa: CASSLAASGTDTQYF
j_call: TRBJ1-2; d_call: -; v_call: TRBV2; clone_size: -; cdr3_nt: TGTGCCAGCAAGAAACGGGATGCTGACTATGGCTACACCTTC; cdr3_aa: CASKKRDADYGYTF
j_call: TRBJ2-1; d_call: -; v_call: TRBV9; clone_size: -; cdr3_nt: TGTGCCAGCAGCCCCACTAGCTCCTACAATGAGCAGTTCTTC; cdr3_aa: CASSPTSSYNEQFF
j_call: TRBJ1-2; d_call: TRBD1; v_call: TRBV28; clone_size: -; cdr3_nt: TGTGCCAGCAGCTCCCCTCGGACAGGGGCCTATGGCTACACCTTC; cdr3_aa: CASSSPRTGAYGYTF
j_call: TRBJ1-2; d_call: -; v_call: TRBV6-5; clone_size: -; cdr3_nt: TGTGCCAGCAGGACGGGGGGTGGCTATGGCTACACCTTC; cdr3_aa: CASRTGGGYGYTF
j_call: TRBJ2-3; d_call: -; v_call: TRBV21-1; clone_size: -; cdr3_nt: TGTGCCAGCGGATACCGTCCCGGGACTAGCGGCCCTAGCACAGATACGCAGTATTTT; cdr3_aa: CASGYRPGTSGPSTDTQYF
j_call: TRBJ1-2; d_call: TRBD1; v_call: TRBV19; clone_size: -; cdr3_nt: TGTGCCAGTAGTATCTTGGGGACGGACAGGACTAACTATGGCTACACCTTC; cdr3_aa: CASSILGTDRTNYGYTF
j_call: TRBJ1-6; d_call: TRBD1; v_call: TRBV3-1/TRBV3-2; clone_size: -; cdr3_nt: TGTGCCAGCAGTACAGGGGGCGCCTATAATTCACCCCTCCACTTT; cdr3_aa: CASSTGGAYNSPLHF
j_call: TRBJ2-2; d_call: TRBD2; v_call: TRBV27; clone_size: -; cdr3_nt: TGTGCCCGACGGACTAGCCGGATGTCCGGGGAGCTGTTTTTT; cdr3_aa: CARRTSRMSGELFF
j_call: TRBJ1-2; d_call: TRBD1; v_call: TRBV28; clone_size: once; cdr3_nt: TGTGCCAGCAGTTGGACAGGGAGTAGCTATGGCTACACCTTC; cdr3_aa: CASSWTGSSYGYTF
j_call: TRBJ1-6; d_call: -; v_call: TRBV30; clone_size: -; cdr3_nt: TGTGCCTGGAGGTCTAGGGGCAGCCCGAATAATTCACCCCTCCACTTT; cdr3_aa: CAWRSRGSPNNSPLHF
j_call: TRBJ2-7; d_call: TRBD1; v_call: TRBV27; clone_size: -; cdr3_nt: TGTGCCAGCAGTTGGGGGACAGGGGGCCGCTACGAGCAGTACTTC; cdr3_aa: CASSWGTGGRYEQYF
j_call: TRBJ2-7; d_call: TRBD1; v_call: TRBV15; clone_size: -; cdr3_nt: TGTGCCACCAGCAGAGACCTACAGGGGGAATTCTACGAGCAGTACTTC; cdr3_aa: CATSRDLQGEFYEQYF
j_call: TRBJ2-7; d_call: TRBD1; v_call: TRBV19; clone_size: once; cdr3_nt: TGTGCCAGTAGTCAGGGACAGGGGGCGCGGTACGAGCAGTACTTC; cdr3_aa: CASSQGQGARYEQYF
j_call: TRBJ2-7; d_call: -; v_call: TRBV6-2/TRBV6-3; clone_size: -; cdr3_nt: TGTGCCAGCAGTTACGGGCCTAGCCGCTACGAGCAGTACTTC; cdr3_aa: CASSYGPSRYEQYF
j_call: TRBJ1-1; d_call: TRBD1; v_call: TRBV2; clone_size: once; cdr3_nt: TGTGCCAGCAGCGAAAAAGGACAGGGTTTAACTGAAGCTTTCTTT; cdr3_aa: CASSEKGQGLTEAFF
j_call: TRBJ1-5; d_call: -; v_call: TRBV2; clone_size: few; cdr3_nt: TGTGCCAGCAGTGAAGTCGGTTCTATTCAGCCCCAGCATTTT; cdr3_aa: CASSEVGSIQPQHF
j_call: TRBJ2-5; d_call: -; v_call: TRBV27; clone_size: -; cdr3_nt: TGTGCCAGCAGTTTGGGGAGCGGAGAGACCCAGTACTTC; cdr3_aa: CASSLGSGETQYF
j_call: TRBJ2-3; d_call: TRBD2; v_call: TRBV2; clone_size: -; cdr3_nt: TGTGCCAGCAGAATAGCGGGTAGCACAGATACGCAGTATTTT; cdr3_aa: CASRIAGSTDTQYF
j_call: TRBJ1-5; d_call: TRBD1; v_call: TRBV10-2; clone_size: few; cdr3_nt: TGCGCCAGCAGTGGCATTTCGGGACAGGGGCAGCATTTT; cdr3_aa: CASSGISGQGQHF
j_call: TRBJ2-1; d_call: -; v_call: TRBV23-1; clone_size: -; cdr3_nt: TGCGCCAGCAGTCATTCCCCCGGGGATGAGCAGTTCTTC; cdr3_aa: CASSHSPGDEQFF
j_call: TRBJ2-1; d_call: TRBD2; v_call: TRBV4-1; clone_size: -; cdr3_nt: TGCGCCAGCAGCCATCAAACCAAGCGGGGGGTGCCCTACAATGAGCAGTTCTTC; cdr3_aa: CASSHQTKRGVPYNEQFF
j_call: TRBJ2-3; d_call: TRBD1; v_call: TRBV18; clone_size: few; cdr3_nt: TGTGCCAGCTCGCCCAACAGGGGCGGCACAGATACGCAGTATTTT; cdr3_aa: CASSPNRGGTDTQYF
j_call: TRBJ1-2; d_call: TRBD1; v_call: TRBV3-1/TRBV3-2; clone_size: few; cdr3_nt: TGTGCCAGCAGCCCCGGGAACAGGGGTGGCTACACCTTC; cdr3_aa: CASSPGNRGGYTF
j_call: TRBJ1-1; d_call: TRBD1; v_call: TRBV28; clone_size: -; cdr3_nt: TGTGCCAGCAGTTCGGGACAGAGGAACACTGAAGCTTTCTTT; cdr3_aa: CASSSGQRNTEAFF
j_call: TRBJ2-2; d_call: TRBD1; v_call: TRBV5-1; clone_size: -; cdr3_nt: TGCGCCAGCAGCCTACGGACAGGGTTGGGCACCGGGGAGCTGTTTTTT; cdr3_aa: CASSLRTGLGTGELFF
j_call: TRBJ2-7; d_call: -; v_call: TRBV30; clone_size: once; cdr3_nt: TGTGCCTGGAGTGTACGGGGCTACGAGCAGTACTTC; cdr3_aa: CAWSVRGYEQYF
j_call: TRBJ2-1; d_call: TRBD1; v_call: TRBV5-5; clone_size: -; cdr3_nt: TGTGCCAGCAGCTTTTCCGGGACAGGGGTCTATGAGCAGTTCTTC; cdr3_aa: CASSFSGTGVYEQFF
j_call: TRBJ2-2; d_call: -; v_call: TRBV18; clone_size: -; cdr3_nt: TGTGCCAGCTCACCAAACAGCCTGGAGCTGTTTTTT; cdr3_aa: CASSPNSLELFF
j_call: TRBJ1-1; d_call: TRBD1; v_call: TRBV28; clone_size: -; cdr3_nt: TGTGCCAGCAGTTTACCCGGACAGGGAGGCACTGAAGCTTTCTTT; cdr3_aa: CASSLPGQGGTEAFF
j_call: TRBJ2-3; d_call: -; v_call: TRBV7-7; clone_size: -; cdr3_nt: TGTGCCAGCAGTTGGACTGTCACAGATACGCAGTATTTT; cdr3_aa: CASSWTVTDTQYF
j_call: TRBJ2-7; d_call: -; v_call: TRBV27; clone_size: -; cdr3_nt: TGTGCCAGCAGTTTATATGGCGGTAGCTCCTACGAGCAGTACTTC; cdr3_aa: CASSLYGGSSYEQYF
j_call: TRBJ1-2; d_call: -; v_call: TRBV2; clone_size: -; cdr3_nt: TGTGCCAGCAGGGAAACAGGGCCCTATGGCTACACCTTC; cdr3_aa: CASRETGPYGYTF
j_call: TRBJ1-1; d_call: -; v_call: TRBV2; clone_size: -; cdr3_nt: TGTGCCAGCATTTACGGGAACACTGAAGCTTTCTTT; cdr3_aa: CASIYGNTEAFF
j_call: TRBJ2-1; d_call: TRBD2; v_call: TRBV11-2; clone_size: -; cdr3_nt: TGTGCCAGCAGCTCCCCGCGGCGGGGGAGCTCCTACAATGAGCAGTTCTTC; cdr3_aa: CASSSPRRGSSYNEQFF
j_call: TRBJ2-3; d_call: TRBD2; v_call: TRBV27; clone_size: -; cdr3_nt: TGTGCCAGCAGTTCGGGACTAGCGGGGGGGCCTATTGGAGATACGCAGTATTTT; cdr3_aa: CASSSGLAGGPIGDTQYF